The next 23 T cell receptor beta chains were all read from a single sample in a study of CD8 T cells in Susac syndrome. Reverse transcription of about 0.5 to 1 ug RNA used random hexamers. From the immunoSEQ multiplex PCR reads, TCRdb called clonotypes with MiXCR, one entry per CDR3 protein. The table records about 180,000 distinct CDR3 sequences, 94% of them present only once. Sequenced sample: CD4+ T cells from PBMCs. The receptor set was obtained from a human donor with Susac syndrome.

The chain combines TRBV30 with TRBJ1-1; D gene unclear. CDR1 and CDR2 from the germline V gene are GTSNPN and SVGIG (reference sequence). The CDR3 extends over 11 amino acids. V gave up 1 base and J gave up 8 bases, with 8 bases separating them. Written as DNA, the CDR3 is TGTGCCTGGAGTGCCTTCGCGGAAGCTTTCTTT. It translates to CAWSAFAEAFF.

The chain joins TRBV27 to TRBJ2-4, with unresolved D. Germline loops: CDR1 MNHEY, CDR2 SMNVEV (reference sequence). V dropped 5 bases and J dropped 10 bases, with 12 bases sitting between them. This CDR3 contains 12 residues. CDR3 nucleotide sequence: TGTGCCAGCAGTCCCCTCTTGGGGATTCAGTACTTC. Protein: CASSPLLGIQYF.

The rearrangement uses TRBV29-1 and TRBJ2-1; D is possibly TRBD2 (6 bases). V gave up 3 bases and J gave up 3 bases, with 9 bases separating them. CDR1 and CDR2 from the germline V gene are SQVTM and ANQGSEA. CDR3 length: 13 residues. The CDR3 nucleotides are TGCAGCGTTGACGGGACTGGCTACAATGAGCAGTTCTTC. It is translated as CSVDGTGYNEQFF.

The V and J genes are TRBV20-1 and TRBJ1-2; 8 bases line up with TRBD1. Germline V lookup: CDR1 DFQATT, CDR2 SNEGSKA (reference sequence). The J segment lost 1 base and the V segment lost 0 bases, leaving 13 bases of the junction unmatched. The CDR3 has 18 residues. The CDR3, as DNA: TGCAGTGCTAGAGATCTGGGTCGGGACAGGAGACTTAACTATGGCTACACCTTC. Translating gives CSARDLGRDRRLNYGYTF.

The gene calls are TRBV5-4 and TRBJ2-1; D unresolved. The CDR3 length is 14 residues. Germline loops: CDR1 SGHNT, CDR2 YYREEE (reference sequence). Trimming left V 1 base short and J 0 bases short, with 5 bases between. The CDR3 reads CASSLRVSYNEQFF. As DNA, the CDR3 is TGTGCCAGCAGCTTGCGGGTCTCCTACAATGAGCAGTTCTTC.

The V gene is TRBV5-1, the J gene TRBJ2-2, with D possibly TRBD2 on 6 matching bases. The CDR3 runs to 15 residues. V lost 1 base to trimming and J lost 3 bases, with 10 bases between them. Germline V lookup: CDR1 SGHRS, CDR2 YFSETQ. CDR3 nucleotides: TGCGCCAGCAGCTTGCTAGCGAGTCACACCGGGGAGCTGTTTTTT. It specifies CASSLLASHTGELFF.

This clonotype came up a few times. J is TRBJ2-5 and V is TRBV18; no definite D call. The CDR3 totals 13 residues. Trimming left V 3 bases short and J 1 base short, with 6 bases between. Germline CDR1 reads KGHSH; CDR2 reads LQKENI. The CDR3 nucleotides are TGTGCCAGCTCACCCCCGAGCCAAGAGACCCAGTACTTC. It is translated as CASSPPSQETQYF.

This clonotype was counted once. The V and J genes are TRBV9 and TRBJ2-5; D may correspond to TRBD1 or TRBD2 (5 bases each). The V end was cut by 4 bases, the J end by 4 bases, with 23 bases between. The germline CDR1 and CDR2 sequences are SGDLS and YYNGEE. This CDR3 has 17 residues. CDR3 nucleotide sequence: TGTGCCAGCAGCCGAACAAGTGGGGACCCGGTGGGAGAGACCCAGTACTTC. This gives the protein CASSRTSGDPVGETQYF.

The chain has TRBV20-1 and TRBJ2-1, with D tentatively TRBD1 (6 bases). V lost 4 bases and J 6 bases, leaving 10 bases between the germline ends. The CDR3 loop spans 12 amino acids. The germline V gene has CDR1 DFQATT and CDR2 SNEGSKA (reference sequence). For the CDR3, the DNA is TGCAGTGCTATCGACAGGTCCAATGAGCAGTTCTTC. Protein sequence: CSAIDRSNEQFF.

This clonotype has a single count. The chain employs TRBV29-1 and TRBJ1-1; D ambiguous. This CDR3 has 11 residues. The germline V gene has CDR1 SQVTM and CDR2 ANQGSEA. With 7 bases removed from V and 4 bases from J, the gap between germline ends came to 10 bases. The CDR3 nucleotides are TGCAGCGCTAAGGAAGCCACTGAAGCTTTCTTT. Residues: CSAKEATEAFF.

V usage is TRBV19 and J usage is TRBJ2-7, with 9 bases identical to TRBD1. The CDR3 is 15 residues long. J lost 6 bases, V lost 5 bases, and 11 bases had no gene match. The germline V gene has CDR1 LNHDA and CDR2 SQIVND (reference sequence). CDR3 DNA sequence: TGTGCCAGTAGTCTTTCCGGGACAGGGACTCCCGAGCAGTACTTC. Residues: CASSLSGTGTPEQYF.

The V and J genes are TRBV30 and TRBJ1-4, with D tentatively TRBD1 (6 bases). Germline CDR1 reads GTSNPN; CDR2 reads SVGIG (reference sequence). The CDR3 sequence is 13 residues long. The V and J ends lost 3 bases and 7 bases respectively, with 12 bases between them. In DNA form, the CDR3 reads TGTGCCTGGAGCAGGGGATTGGGTGAAAAACTGTTTTTT. Translation: CAWSRGLGEKLFF.

This rearrangement joins TRBV29-1 to TRBJ1-1; D remains unclear. Trimming took 4 bases from V and 0 from J, leaving 9 bases between them. CDR1 and CDR2 from the germline V gene are SQVTM and ANQGSEA. The CDR3 sequence is 13 residues long. The DNA for the CDR3 is TGCAGCGTTGGTGCAGTCCTGAACACTGAAGCTTTCTTT. It is translated as CSVGAVLNTEAFF.

J is TRBJ1-5 and V is TRBV5-1, with D hard to call. The germline V gene has CDR1 SGHRS and CDR2 YFSETQ. Between the trimmed V and J ends, which lost 5 bases and 2 bases, there was a span of 14 bases. This CDR3 is 15 amino acids long. In DNA form, the CDR3 reads TGCGCCAGCAGTCAGGAGCCAGGAGGCAATCAGCCCCAGCATTTT. Translation: CASSQEPGGNQPQHF.

This rearrangement joins TRBV15 to TRBJ1-6; 7 bases line up with TRBD1. The CDR3 consists of 16 residues. V gave up 5 bases and J gave up 9 bases; unmatched junction bases: 13. Germline CDR1 is LNHNV and CDR2 is YYDKDF (reference sequence). The CDR3 sequence is CATSQGQVGYGSPLHF. The CDR3 region has the DNA TGTGCCACCAGCCAAGGACAGGTCGGTTATGGTTCACCCCTCCACTTT.

The rearrangement joins TRBV12-3 or TRBV12-4 to TRBJ1-6, with D possibly being TRBD1 (5 bases). V lost 2 bases, J lost 1 base, and 6 bases lay in between. CDR3 length: 15 amino acids. The CDR3 nucleotides read TGTGCCAGCAGTTTACAGGGATCCTATAATTCACCCCTCCACTTT. Translating gives CASSLQGSYNSPLHF.

About this clonotype: Germline and junction disagree at one end, which may indicate a read error. V is TRBV5-1 and J is TRBJ2-3; D perhaps matches TRBD1 (5 bases). This CDR3 has 13 residues. The germline gives CDR1 SGHRS, CDR2 YFSETQ. Written as DNA, the CDR3 is TGTGCCAGCAGCTTACAGGGCACAGATACGCAGTATTTT. Protein product: CASSLQGTDTQYF.

The rearrangement joins TRBV7-9 to TRBJ2-5, with 7 bases matching TRBD1. The CDR3 sequence is 14 residues long. CDR1 SEHNR and CDR2 FQNEAQ come from the germline V gene (reference sequence). V dropped 4 bases and J dropped 4; count of bases not matched to a gene: 6. The CDR3 coding sequence is TGTGCCAGCAGCTCCGACAGGGCCGGAGAGACCCAGTACTTC. Its protein is CASSSDRAGETQYF. Full variable domain (outside the CDR3, taken from reference TRBV7-9 and TRBJ2-5): DTGVSQNPRHKITKRGQNVTFRCDPISEHNRLYWYRQTLGQGPEFLTYFQNEAQLEKSRLLSDRFSAERPKGSFSTLEIQRTEQGDSAMYLCASSSDRAGETQYFGPGTRLLVL.

The chain recombines TRBV5-1 with TRBJ1-2; no firm D call. The CDR3 runs to 14 residues. CDR1 is SGHRS and CDR2 is YFSETQ in the germline V gene. V was pared by 4 bases and J by 7 bases, with 17 bases between. The DNA for the CDR3 is TGCGCCAGCAGCCTGGAGGCCGGGTCGGGTGGCTACACCTTC. Protein product: CASSLEAGSGGYTF.

This chain joins TRBV4-2 and TRBJ2-5; 9 bases map to TRBD2. CDR1 LGHNA and CDR2 YNFKEQ come from the germline V gene. The CDR3 loop spans 16 amino acids. Unmatched junction bases numbered 10, after V lost 1 base and J lost 7 bases. The CDR3 DNA sequence: TGTGCCAGCAGCCAAGGCCCTAGCGGGGTCGGCGGGACCCAGTACTTC. Its translation is CASSQGPSGVGGTQYF.

This chain connects TRBV24-1 to TRBJ2-5, with 10 bases fitting TRBD1. Germline trimming cut 4 bases from V and 5 bases from J; bases unmatched to any gene: 6. Per germline, CDR1 KGHDR and CDR2 SFDVKD. CDR3 size: 15 residues. CDR3 in amino acids: CATSDHGQGGETQYF. The CDR3, as DNA: TGTGCCACCAGTGACCATGGACAGGGGGGCGAGACCCAGTACTTC.

The chain is built from TRBV3-1 and TRBJ2-5; D gene uncertain. The ends were cut back, 4 bases at V and 5 bases at J, with 8 bases in the middle. Germline V gene lookup returns CDR1 LGHDT and CDR2 YNNKEL (reference sequence). The CDR3 covers 12 residues. Here the CDR3 DNA reads TGTGCCAGCAGCCCCTCCGGGGAGACCCAGTACTTC. It specifies CASSPSGETQYF.

This clonotype was counted a few times. The rearrangement uses TRBV6-2 or TRBV6-3 and TRBJ2-1, with D unclear. The length of the CDR3 is 14 residues. V was trimmed by 6 bases and J by 2 bases, leaving 11 bases between them. Germline CDR1 MNHEY, CDR2 SVGEGT. The CDR3 coding sequence is TGTGCCAGCAGCCCTGACCCGGCCTACAATGAGCAGTTCTTC. It is translated as CASSPDPAYNEQFF.